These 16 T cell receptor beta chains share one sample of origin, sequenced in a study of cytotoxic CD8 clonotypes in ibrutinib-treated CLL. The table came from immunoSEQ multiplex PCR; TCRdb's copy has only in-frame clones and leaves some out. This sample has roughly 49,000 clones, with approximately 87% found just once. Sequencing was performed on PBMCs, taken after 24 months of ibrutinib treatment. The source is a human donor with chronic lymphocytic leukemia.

This CDR3 is CASSPHGGSPETQYF. Written as DNA, the CDR3 is TGCGCCAGCAGCCCCCACGGCGGGAGCCCAGAGACCCAGTACTTC. V usage is TRBV4-1 and J usage is TRBJ2-5; 7 nucleotides line up with TRBD2. Germline assignment: CDR1 MGHRA and CDR2 YSYEKL. This CDR3 comprises 15 residues. V shed 4 bases and J 4 bases; nucleotides not matched to a gene: 9.

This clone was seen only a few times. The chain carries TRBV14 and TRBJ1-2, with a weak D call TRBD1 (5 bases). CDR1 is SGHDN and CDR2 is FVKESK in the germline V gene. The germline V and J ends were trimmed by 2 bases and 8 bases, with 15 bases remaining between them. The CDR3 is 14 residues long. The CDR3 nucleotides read TGTGCCAGCAGCCAACGGACGACTGGGGGAGGCTACACCTTC. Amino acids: CASSQRTTGGGYTF.

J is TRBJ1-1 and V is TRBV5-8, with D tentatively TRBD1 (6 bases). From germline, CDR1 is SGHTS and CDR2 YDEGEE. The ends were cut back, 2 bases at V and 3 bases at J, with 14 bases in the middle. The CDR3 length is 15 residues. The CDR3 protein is CASSLQGDLYTEAFF. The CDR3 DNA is TGTGCCAGCAGCTTACAGGGTGACCTCTACACTGAAGCTTTCTTT.

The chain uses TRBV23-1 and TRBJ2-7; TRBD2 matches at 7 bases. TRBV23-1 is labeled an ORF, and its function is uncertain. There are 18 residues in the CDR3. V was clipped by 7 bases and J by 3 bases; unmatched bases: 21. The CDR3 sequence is CASKIYGTDLAESYEQYF. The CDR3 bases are TGCGCCAGCAAGATATACGGGACGGACCTAGCGGAGAGCTACGAGCAGTACTTC.

The CDR3 DNA reads TGTGCCAGTAGTCCTGACCGGGACGCCAGCTCTGGCTACACCTTC. Encoded protein: CASSPDRDASSGYTF. This chain joins TRBV19 and TRBJ1-2; perhaps TRBD1 as D (5 bases). This CDR3 has 15 residues. CDR1 is LNHDA, CDR2 SQIVND, per germline (reference sequence). V was cut by 5 bases and J by 7 bases, with 20 bases left in between.

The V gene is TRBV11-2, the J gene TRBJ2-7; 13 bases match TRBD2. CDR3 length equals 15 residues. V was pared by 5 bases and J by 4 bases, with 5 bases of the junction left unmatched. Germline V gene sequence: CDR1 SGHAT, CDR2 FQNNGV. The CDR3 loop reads CASSTSGRAWYEQYF. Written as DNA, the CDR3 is TGTGCCAGCAGCACTAGCGGGAGGGCCTGGTACGAGCAGTACTTC.

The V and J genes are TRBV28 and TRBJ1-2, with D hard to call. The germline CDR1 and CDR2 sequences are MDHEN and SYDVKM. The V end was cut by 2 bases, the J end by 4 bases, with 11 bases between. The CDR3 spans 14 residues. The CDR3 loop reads CASSLNRPTYGYTF. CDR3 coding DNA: TGTGCCAGCAGTTTAAATCGACCTACCTATGGCTACACCTTC.

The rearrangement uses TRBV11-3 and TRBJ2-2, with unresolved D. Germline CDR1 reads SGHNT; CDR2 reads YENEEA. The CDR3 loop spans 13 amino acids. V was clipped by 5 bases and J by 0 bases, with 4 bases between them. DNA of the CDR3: TGTGCCAGCAGCCTAACGAACACCGGGGAGCTGTTTTTT. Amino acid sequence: CASSLTNTGELFF.

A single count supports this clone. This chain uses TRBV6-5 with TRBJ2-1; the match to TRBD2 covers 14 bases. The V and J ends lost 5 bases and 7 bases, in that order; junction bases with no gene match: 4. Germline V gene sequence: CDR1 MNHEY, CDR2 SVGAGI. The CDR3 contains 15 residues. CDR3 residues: CASSPGTSGRNEQFF. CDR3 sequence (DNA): TGTGCCAGCAGTCCAGGGACTAGCGGGAGAAATGAGCAGTTCTTC.

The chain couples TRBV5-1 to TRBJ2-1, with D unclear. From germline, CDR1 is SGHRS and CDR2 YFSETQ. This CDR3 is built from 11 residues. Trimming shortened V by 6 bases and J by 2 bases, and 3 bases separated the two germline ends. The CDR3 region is CASTAYNEQFF. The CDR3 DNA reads TGCGCCAGCACAGCCTACAATGAGCAGTTCTTC. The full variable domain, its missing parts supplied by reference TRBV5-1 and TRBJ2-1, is KAGVTQTPRYLIKTRGQQVTLSCSPISGHRSVSWYQQTPGQGLQFLFEYFSETQRNKGNFPGRFSGRQFSNSRSEMNVSTLELGDSALYLCASTAYNEQFFGPGTRLTVL.

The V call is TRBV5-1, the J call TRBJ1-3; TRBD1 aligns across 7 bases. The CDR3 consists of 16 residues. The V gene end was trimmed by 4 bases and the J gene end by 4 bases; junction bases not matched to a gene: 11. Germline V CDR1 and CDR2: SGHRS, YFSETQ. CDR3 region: CASSPSGGVTGNTIYF. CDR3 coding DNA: TGCGCCAGCAGCCCTTCAGGGGGAGTTACGGGAAACACCATATATTTT. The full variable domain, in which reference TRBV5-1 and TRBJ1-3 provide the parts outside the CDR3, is KAGVTQTPRYLIKTRGQQVTLSCSPISGHRSVSWYQQTPGQGLQFLFEYFSETQRNKGNFPGRFSGRQFSNSRSEMNVSTLELGDSALYLCASSPSGGVTGNTIYFGEGSWLTVV.

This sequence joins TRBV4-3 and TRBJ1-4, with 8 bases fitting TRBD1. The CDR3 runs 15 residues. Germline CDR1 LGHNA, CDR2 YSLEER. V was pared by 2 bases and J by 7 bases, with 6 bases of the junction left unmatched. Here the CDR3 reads CASSQNPGGSEKLFF. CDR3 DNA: TGCGCCAGCAGCCAAAACCCAGGGGGCAGTGAAAAACTGTTTTTT.

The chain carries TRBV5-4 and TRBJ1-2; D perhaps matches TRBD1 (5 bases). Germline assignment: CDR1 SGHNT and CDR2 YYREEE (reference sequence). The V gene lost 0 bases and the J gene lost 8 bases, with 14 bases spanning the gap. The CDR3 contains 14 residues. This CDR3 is CASSLAWGGEGYTF. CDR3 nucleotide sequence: TGTGCCAGCAGCTTGGCGTGGGGGGGGGAAGGCTACACCTTC.

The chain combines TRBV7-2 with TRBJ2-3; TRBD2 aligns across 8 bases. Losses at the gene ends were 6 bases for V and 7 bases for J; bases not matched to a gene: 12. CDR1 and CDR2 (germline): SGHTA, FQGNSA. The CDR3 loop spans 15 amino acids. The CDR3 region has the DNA TGTGCCAGCAGACAGGAGGGACTAGAGTGGAATACGCAGTATTTT. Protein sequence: CASRQEGLEWNTQYF.

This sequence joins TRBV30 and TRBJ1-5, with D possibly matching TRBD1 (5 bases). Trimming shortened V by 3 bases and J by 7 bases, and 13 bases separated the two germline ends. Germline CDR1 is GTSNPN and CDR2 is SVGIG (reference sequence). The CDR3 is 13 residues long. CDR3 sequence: CAWSGGTGQPQHF. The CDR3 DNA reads TGTGCCTGGAGCGGGGGAACGGGACAGCCCCAGCATTTT. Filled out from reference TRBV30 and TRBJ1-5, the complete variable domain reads SQTIHQWPATLVQPVGSPLSLECTVEGTSNPNLYWYRQAAGRGLQLLFYSVGIGQISSEVPQNLSASRPQDRQFILSSKKLLLSDSGFYLCAWSGGTGQPQHFGDGTRLSIL.

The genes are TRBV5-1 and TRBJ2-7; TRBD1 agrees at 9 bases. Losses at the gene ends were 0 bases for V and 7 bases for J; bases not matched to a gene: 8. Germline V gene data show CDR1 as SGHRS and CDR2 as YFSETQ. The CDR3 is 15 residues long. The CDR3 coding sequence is TGCGCCAGCAGCTTGGATGGGACAGGGTATGGGGAGCAGTACTTC. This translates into CASSLDGTGYGEQYF.